This TCR beta chain was profiled in a study of blood T cell repertoires in COVID-19. Study at large: Samples of COVID-19 (acute and convalescent) were obtained from the United States, Italy and Spain. The analysed material was cDNA or gDNA that came from T cells, B-cell-depleted T cells, or PBMCs.

Per the authors' pipeline: Scientists estimated how many nucleated cells there were by amplifying reference gene primers. Clones were read by immunoSEQ multiplex PCR, and TCRdb kept only the in-frame ones, dropping some. V and J calls and clone size come straight from that table; D and trimming were deduced from the DNA. The repertoire has 470,000 or so clones, roughly 88% of them found once; the top ten carry 3.2%. V was clipped by 6 bases and J by 2 bases; unmatched bases: 4. The CDR3 consists of 15 residues. From germline, CDR1 is MNHEY and CDR2 SVGAGI. The origin of this receptor is a human donor in a cohort sampled during active COVID-19. The chain has TRBV6-5 and TRBJ2-6; 7 bases agree with TRBD1. Sequences were obtained from peripheral blood. In nucleotides, the CDR3 is TGTGCCAGCAGCCTACAGGGGACTGGGGCCAACGTCCTGACTTTC. Amino acid sequence: CASSLQGTGANVLTF.